This T cell receptor (beta chain) is from a study of T cell responses to AZD1222 COVID-19 vaccine. As for the study in general: Pooling of second doses given at about 4 or about 12 weeks was done. Study-wide points: Unmutated variant regions reportedly attract nearly half of all spike-specific TCRs.

This CDR3 contains 15 residues. Per germline, CDR1 MNHEY and CDR2 SMNVEV (reference sequence). As regards this clone: Its antigen is still unknown. One junction end does not reproduce the germline sequence, and a read error may be involved.

The assay was immunoSEQ multiplex PCR, and TCRdb's table has in-frame clones only and misses some. The table has about 110,000 clones, 85% to 95% seen once; the top ten hold roughly 7.8%. The TCR was taken from an adult in good health. The source was peripheral blood, collected on day 0 of AZD1222 vaccination. The J gene is TRBJ2-2, the V gene TRBV27; possible D gene TRBD2, 5 bases. CDR3 loop: CASSLRLREHRGAVF. The CDR3 DNA follows: TGTGCCAGCAGTTTACGGCTACGCGAACACCGGGGAGCTGTTTTT.